These 26 T cell receptor beta chains came from one sample sequenced in a study of blood T cell repertoires in COVID-19. The data were produced by immunoSEQ multiplex PCR, yet TCRdb's version contains in-frame clones alone and is incomplete. The data show approximately 120,000 clones, 75% to 90% seen once. Sequenced: peripheral blood. The receptors were gathered from a woman of 80 years or more with COVID-19, enrolled during active disease.

The chain uses TRBV5-1 and TRBJ1-3; no definite D call. The CDR3 runs 15 residues. CDR1 and CDR2 (germline): SGHRS, YFSETQ. Trimming removed 0 bases at V and 4 bases at J, with 11 bases between. CDR3 region: CASSLDRANGNTIYF. The CDR3 DNA sequence: TGCGCCAGCAGCTTGGACAGAGCTAACGGAAACACCATATATTTT.

The chain employs TRBV27 and TRBJ2-7; TRBD1 matches 11 bases. In germline, CDR1 is MNHEY, CDR2 SMNVEV (reference sequence). J was trimmed by 4 bases and V by 5 bases; bases with no gene match: 7. The CDR3 is 15 amino acids. CDR3 in amino acids: CASSPGTGGLYEQYF. The CDR3 DNA reads as TGTGCCAGCAGTCCCGGGACAGGGGGTTTGTACGAGCAGTACTTC.

J is TRBJ1-4 and V is TRBV28; D is perhaps TRBD1 (5 bases). Germline CDR1 MDHEN, CDR2 SYDVKM. The V end lost 6 bases, the J end lost 4 bases, and 9 bases lay between the germline ends. This CDR3 spans 13 amino acids. The CDR3 loop is CASRGGVNEKLFF. CDR3 DNA: TGTGCCAGCAGGGGAGGGGTTAATGAAAAACTGTTTTTT.

The chain joins TRBV4-1 to TRBJ2-5; 10 nucleotides line up with TRBD1. CDR1 is MGHRA and CDR2 is YSYEKL in the germline V gene. Unmatched junction bases numbered 8, after V lost 4 bases and J lost 3 bases. The CDR3 totals 16 residues. CDR3 residues: CASSRIGTGDKETQYF. The CDR3, as DNA: TGCGCCAGCAGCCGGATCGGGACAGGGGATAAAGAGACCCAGTACTTC.

The V call is TRBV28, the J call TRBJ2-7; D unclear. This CDR3 contains 14 residues. Deletions cut 5 bases from V and 2 bases from J, with 13 bases between. The V gene's germline CDR1 is MDHEN and CDR2 SYDVKM. The CDR3 sequence is CASSPADIPYEQYF. Here the CDR3 DNA reads TGTGCCAGCAGTCCGGCGGATATCCCCTACGAGCAGTACTTC.

The V and J genes are TRBV7-8 and TRBJ1-3; unclear D gene. Between the trimmed V and J ends, which lost 5 bases and 1 base, there was a span of 15 bases. Per germline, CDR1 SGHVS and CDR2 FQNEAQ. CDR3 length: 16 amino acids. The CDR3 protein is CASSPGWRGSGNTIYF. DNA for the CDR3: TGTGCCAGCAGCCCAGGTTGGCGCGGGTCTGGAAACACCATATATTTT.

This chain joins TRBV15 and TRBJ1-3; D gene ambiguous. CDR1 and CDR2 (germline): LNHNV, YYDKDF (reference sequence). The CDR3 extends over 14 amino acids. Trimming took off 5 bases at V and 1 base at J, with 9 bases between the two ends. The CDR3 sequence is CATSDGYSGNTIYF. The DNA for the CDR3 is TGTGCCACCAGCGACGGGTATTCTGGAAACACCATATATTTT.

The rearrangement uses TRBV21-1 and TRBJ2-7; TRBD2, the table's D call, was not compared with the DNA. TRBV21-1 is a listed pseudogene. The CDR3 has 15 amino acids. The CDR3: CASSKGEGLSYEQYF. CDR3 DNA sequence: TGTGCCAGCAGCAAAGGGGAGGGTCTCTCCTACGAGCAGTACTTC.

This clone showed up just once. An end of the junction does not agree with germline; a read error may underlie this. The rearrangement links TRBV7-6 to TRBJ2-7; D perhaps matches TRBD2 (5 bases). The CDR3 has 16 residues. Germline assignment: CDR1 SGHVS and CDR2 FNYEAQ. The CDR3 region has the DNA TGTGCCAGCAGCTTAGGGGTAGCGTCGAGCTCCTACGAGCAGCACTTC. This codes for CASSLGVASSSYEQHF.

This clone was detected only once. V and J are TRBV28 and TRBJ2-3, with 9 bases lining up with TRBD1. Germline V gene sequence: CDR1 MDHEN, CDR2 SYDVKM. Trimming cost V 6 bases and J 6 bases; bases outside gene matches: 7. This CDR3 spans 14 amino acids. CDR3 sequence: CASRLQGAGDTQYF. Here the CDR3 DNA reads TGTGCCAGCAGATTACAGGGGGCTGGGGATACGCAGTATTTT.

The chain has TRBV24-1 and TRBJ1-2; 9 positions match TRBD1. The CDR3 consists of 15 residues. The germline V gene encodes CDR1 KGHDR and CDR2 SFDVKD. V dropped 4 bases and J dropped 2; count of bases not matched to a gene: 4. The CDR3 nucleotides read TGTGCCACCAGTGAGGGGACAGGGCCAAACTATGGCTACACCTTC. Encoded protein: CATSEGTGPNYGYTF.

The rearrangement uses TRBV28 and TRBJ1-2, with 8 bases fitting TRBD1. The length of the CDR3 is 16 residues. Germline assignment: CDR1 MDHEN and CDR2 SYDVKM. V lost 6 bases to trimming and J lost 1 base; unmatched junction nucleotides: 10. CDR3 DNA: TGTGCCAGCAGCACCCGGGACAGGAGATTTAACTATGGCTACACCTTC. This sequence encodes CASSTRDRRFNYGYTF.

The chain links TRBV2 to TRBJ2-7; the D gene is possibly TRBD2 (6 bases). Germline CDR1 and CDR2: SNHLY and FYNNEI. This CDR3 contains 14 residues. Trimming took 4 bases from V and 3 from J, leaving 13 bases between them. CDR3 protein: CASSGGQGLYEQYF. In DNA, the CDR3 is TGTGCCAGCAGTGGTGGTCAGGGACTCTACGAGCAGTACTTC.

This chain joins TRBV28 and TRBJ1-5, with no clear D. CDR3 size: 14 residues. Trimming took off 3 bases at V and 4 bases at J, with 10 bases between the two ends. Germline V lookup: CDR1 MDHEN, CDR2 SYDVKM. CDR3 coding DNA: TGTGCCAGCAGTTTTCTAGGGAGTAATCAGCCCCAGCATTTT. Protein sequence: CASSFLGSNQPQHF.

This chain links TRBV4-2 with TRBJ2-3; possibly TRBD2 for D (6 bases). CDR1 is LGHNA, CDR2 YNFKEQ, per germline. V was pared by 1 base and J by 0 bases, with 11 bases between. CDR3 size: 16 residues. The chain's CDR3 is CASSQGASGSTDTQYF. Here the CDR3 DNA reads TGTGCCAGCAGCCAAGGAGCCAGCGGGAGCACAGATACGCAGTATTTT.

V gene TRBV7-2 combines with J gene TRBJ2-1; 7 bases align to TRBD1. The CDR3 sequence is 15 residues long. Germline CDR1 is SGHTA and CDR2 is FQGNSA. Trimming removed 5 bases from V and 2 bases from J; junction bases left unmatched: 6. The CDR3 here is CASSPEGAAYNEQFF. The DNA of the CDR3 is TGTGCCAGCAGCCCTGAGGGGGCGGCCTACAATGAGCAGTTCTTC.

The chain joins TRBV18 to TRBJ2-1; 8 bases are shared with TRBD1. From germline, CDR1 is KGHSH and CDR2 LQKENI. With 5 bases clipped from V and 7 bases from J, the junction kept 7 bases outside the gene matches. This CDR3 has 14 amino acids. The CDR3 here is CASSARGPGNEQFF. For the CDR3, the DNA is TGTGCCAGCTCAGCCAGGGGGCCGGGGAATGAGCAGTTCTTC. The complete variable domain, with remaining parts taken from reference TRBV18 and TRBJ2-1, reads NAGVMQNPRHLVRRRGQEARLRCSPMKGHSHVYWYRQLPEEGLKFMVYLQKENIIDESGMPKERFSAEFPKEGPSILRIQQVVRGDSAAYFCASSARGPGNEQFFGPGTRLTVL.

The chain joins TRBV18 to TRBJ1-1, with 7 bases identical to TRBD1. J lost 6 bases, V lost 3 bases, and 10 bases had no gene match. This CDR3 contains 15 residues. Germline CDR1 reads KGHSH; CDR2 reads LQKENI. For the CDR3, the DNA is TGTGCCAGCTCACCCCGACAGGGTCGTGCTGCTGAAGCTTTCTTT. The encoded protein is CASSPRQGRAAEAFF.

V and J are TRBV4-1 and TRBJ2-1, with D possibly matching TRBD2 (6 bases). V shed 4 bases and J shed 15 bases, with 13 bases lying between them. Germline values: CDR1 MGHRA, CDR2 YSYEKL. The CDR3 runs to 11 residues. The CDR3 loop is CASSPGLSLFF. The DNA of the CDR3 is TGCGCCAGCAGCCCCGGACTATCTCTGTTCTTC.

The chain employs TRBV9 and TRBJ2-3, with TRBD2 matching over 7 bases. There are 13 residues in the CDR3. In germline, CDR1 is SGDLS, CDR2 YYNGEE. Germline trimming cut 3 bases from V and 12 bases from J; bases unmatched to any gene: 10. The CDR3 DNA reads as TGTGCCAGCAGCGAAAGGATGGGCGGGAGACAGTATTTT. Amino acids: CASSERMGGRQYF.

This chain joins TRBV5-5 and TRBJ1-1, with 7 bases fitting TRBD1. Germline V gene data show CDR1 as SGHKS and CDR2 as YYEKEE (reference sequence). J gave up 4 bases and V 4 bases, and 10 bases lay outside the gene matches. The CDR3 spans 15 residues. CDR3 protein: CASSPTGTEGTEAFF. The CDR3 DNA reads TGTGCCAGCAGCCCGACCGGGACAGAGGGCACTGAAGCTTTCTTT.

The chain joins TRBV7-2 to TRBJ1-2; D is uncertain. The CDR3 spans 15 residues. V was cut by 4 bases and J by 4 bases, with 16 bases left in between. Germline assignment: CDR1 SGHTA and CDR2 FQGNSA. The CDR3 DNA is TGTGCCAGCAGCTCTGGATCTGCCCCTAGCTATGGCTACACCTTC. It yields the protein CASSSGSAPSYGYTF.

The chain uses TRBV7-2 and TRBJ1-2; 8 bases are shared with TRBD1. This CDR3 region has 14 residues. Germline-derived CDR1 and CDR2 are SGHTA and FQGNSA. J lost 3 bases, V lost 5 bases, and 5 bases had no gene match. The CDR3 DNA is TGTGCCAGCAGCCTACACAGGGGGGACTATGGCTACACCTTC. Amino acid sequence: CASSLHRGDYGYTF.

With respect to this clone: Other DNA sequences of this sample code for an identical CDR3. The chain combines TRBV15 with TRBJ1-1; D is uncertain. The CDR3 totals 13 residues. The germline V gene encodes CDR1 LNHNV and CDR2 YYDKDF (reference sequence). The V end lost 0 bases, the J end lost 2 bases, and 4 bases lay between the germline ends. The CDR3 region is CATSRDRNTEAFF. In DNA form, the CDR3 reads TGTGCCACCAGCAGAGACAGAAACACTGAAGCTTTCTTT.

The V gene is TRBV27, the J gene TRBJ2-1; D is perhaps TRBD2 (5 bases). The CDR3 runs 15 residues. Germline V gene data show CDR1 as MNHEY and CDR2 as SMNVEV (reference sequence). V shed 2 bases and J shed 1 base, with 9 bases lying between them. The CDR3 spells CASSLIRESYNEQFF. The CDR3 nucleotides are TGTGCCAGCAGTTTAATCCGGGAATCCTACAATGAGCAGTTCTTC.

The V gene is TRBV6-5, the J gene TRBJ1-1; possible D gene TRBD1, 5 bases. The CDR3 is made up of 13 amino acids. Trimming removed 7 bases from V and 7 bases from J, with 16 bases in between. Germline CDR1 and CDR2: MNHEY and SVGAGI. CDR3 residues: CASTEGQILEAFF. CDR3 bases: TGTGCCAGCACCGAAGGACAAATACTTGAAGCTTTCTTT.